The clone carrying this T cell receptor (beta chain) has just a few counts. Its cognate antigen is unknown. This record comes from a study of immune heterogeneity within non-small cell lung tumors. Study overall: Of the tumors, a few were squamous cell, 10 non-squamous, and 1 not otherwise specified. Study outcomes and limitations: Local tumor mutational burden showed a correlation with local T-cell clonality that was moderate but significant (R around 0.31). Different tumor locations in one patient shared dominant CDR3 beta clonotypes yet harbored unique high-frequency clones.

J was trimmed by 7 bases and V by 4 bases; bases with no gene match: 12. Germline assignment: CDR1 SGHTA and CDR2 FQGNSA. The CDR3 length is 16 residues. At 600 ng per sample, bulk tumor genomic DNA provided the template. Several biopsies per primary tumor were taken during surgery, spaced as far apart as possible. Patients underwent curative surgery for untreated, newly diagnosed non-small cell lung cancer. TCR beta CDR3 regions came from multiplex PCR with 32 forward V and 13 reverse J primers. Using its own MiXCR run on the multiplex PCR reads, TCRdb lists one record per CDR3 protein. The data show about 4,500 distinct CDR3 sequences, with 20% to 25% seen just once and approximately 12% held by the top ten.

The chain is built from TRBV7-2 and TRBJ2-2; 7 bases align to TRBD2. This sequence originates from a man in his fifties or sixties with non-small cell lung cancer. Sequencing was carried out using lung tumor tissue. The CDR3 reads CASSSGLVGVSGELFF. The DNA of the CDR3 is TGTGCCAGCAGCTCCGGACTAGTGGGAGTTAGCGGGGAGCTGTTTTTT. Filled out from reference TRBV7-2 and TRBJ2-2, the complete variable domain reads GAGVSQSPSNKVTEKGKDVELRCDPISGHTALYWYRQSLGQGLEFLIYFQGNSAPDKSGLPSDRFSAERTGGSVSTLTIQRTQQEDSAVYLCASSSGLVGVSGELFFGEGSRLTVL.